This TCR beta chain is from a study of human CD8 memory T cell subsets. Germline V gives CDR1 LNHDA, CDR2 SQIVND (reference sequence). This CDR3 has 11 residues. A UMI-labeled 5' RACE approach was the method that produced the TCR beta libraries. In the original analysis: Whatever TCR beta library was examined, it held from about 3,000 up to about 18,000 functional CDR3 beta clonotypes. TCRdb reprocessed the 5' RACE reads and reports one entry per CDR3 protein, with no DNA. The V and J calls follow TCRdb's processing rather than the paper's. Found here are thousands of distinct CDR3 sequences; the top ten clones hold about 16%. The term TPEX covered CCR7+ PD-1+ TIGIT+ early memory CD8+ T cells that had exhausted-like traits. A negative magnetic separation step was used to enrich total CD8+ T cells.

The J gene is TRBJ1-1, the V gene TRBV19. The TCR was taken from a human donor in good health. The sequencing sample was made of CD8+ T cells from PBMCs. Here the CDR3 reads CASSVGGEAFF. Variable domain in full (rest from reference TRBV19 and TRBJ1-1): DGGITQSPKYLFRKEGQNVTLSCEQNLNHDAMYWYRQDPGQGLRLIYYSQIVNDFQKGDIAEGYSVSREKKESFPLTVTSAQKNPTAFYLCASSVGGEAFFGQGTRLTVV.